This is a list of T cell receptor beta chains from one sample in a study of blood T cell repertoires in COVID-19. The table came from immunoSEQ multiplex PCR; TCRdb's copy has only in-frame clones and leaves some out. The table has tens of thousands of clones, about nine tenths seen once. The source material was peripheral blood. These receptors were collected from a man older than 75 with acute or convalescent COVID-19. Each CDR3 is given with its conserved first and last residue. A D gene is named only where the DNA matches it firmly. Clone size appears in some rows only: once, few, many, or a class for an expanded clone.

>TRBJ1-1|few|TRBD1|TRBV30
TGTGCCGGACAGGGTGGAAACACTGAAGCTTTCTTT
CAGQGGNTEAFF
>TRBJ1-2|.|.|TRBV5-1
TGCGCCAGCAGTCGACAGGATCCCAACTATGGCTACACCTTC
CASSRQDPNYGYTF
>TRBJ2-3|.|TRBD1|TRBV14
TGTGCCAGCAGCCGGGACAGGGGAACAGATACGCAGTATTTT
CASSRDRGTDTQYF
>TRBJ2-1|.|.|TRBV5-4
TGTGCCAGCAGCTTGGAGCCAGGGGCCAGCTCCTACAATGAGCAGTTCTTC
CASSLEPGASSYNEQFF
>TRBJ1-2|.|.|TRBV4-3
TGCGCCAGCAGCCAAGATTACGGTAACTATGGCTACACCTTC
CASSQDYGNYGYTF
>TRBJ1-4|once|TRBD1|TRBV19
TGTGCCAGTACCGAACCGGGACAGGCTAATGAAAAACTGTTTTTT
CASTEPGQANEKLFF
>TRBJ1-2|once|.|TRBV5-1
TGCGCCAGCAGCTTGGGGTCGGGACTGCTTAACTATGGCTACACCTTC
CASSLGSGLLNYGYTF
>TRBJ2-7|.|.|TRBV29-1
TGCAGCGTTGATGGTGCAGATTTCTACGAGCAGTACTTC
CSVDGADFYEQYF
>TRBJ2-2|few|TRBD1|TRBV5-1
TGCGCCAGCAGCCCGGGACAGTTGAACACCGGGGAGCTGTTTTTT
CASSPGQLNTGELFF
>TRBJ1-2|.|.|TRBV20-1
TGCAGTGCTAGTGGGGGGCTTATTAACTATGGCTACACCTTC
CSASGGLINYGYTF
>TRBJ2-5|.|.|TRBV9
TGTGCCAGCAGCGTAGGTGAGCATACGCAAGAGACCCAGTACTTC
CASSVGEHTQETQYF
>TRBJ2-5|.|.|TRBV15
TGTGCCACCAGCGGTCTCCCACAGGCCGGAGGGGAGACCCAGTACTTC
CATSGLPQAGGETQYF
>TRBJ1-5|.|.|TRBV3-1/TRBV3-2
TGTGCCAGCAGCCTGGGCAGGGGTGGCAATCAGCCCCAGCATTTT
CASSLGRGGNQPQHF
>TRBJ2-7|.|.|TRBV7-2
TGTGCCAGCACCCCCGCGAACGAGCAGTACTTC
CASTPANEQYF
>TRBJ1-2|.|.|TRBV12-3/TRBV12-4
TGTGCCACCTCGGACAGCCGGCCCTTTGGCTACACCTTC
CATSDSRPFGYTF
>TRBJ2-2|.|TRBD1|TRBV7-2
TGTGCCAGCAGCCCCACAGGGGCGGGCACCGGGGAGCTGTTTTTT
CASSPTGAGTGELFF